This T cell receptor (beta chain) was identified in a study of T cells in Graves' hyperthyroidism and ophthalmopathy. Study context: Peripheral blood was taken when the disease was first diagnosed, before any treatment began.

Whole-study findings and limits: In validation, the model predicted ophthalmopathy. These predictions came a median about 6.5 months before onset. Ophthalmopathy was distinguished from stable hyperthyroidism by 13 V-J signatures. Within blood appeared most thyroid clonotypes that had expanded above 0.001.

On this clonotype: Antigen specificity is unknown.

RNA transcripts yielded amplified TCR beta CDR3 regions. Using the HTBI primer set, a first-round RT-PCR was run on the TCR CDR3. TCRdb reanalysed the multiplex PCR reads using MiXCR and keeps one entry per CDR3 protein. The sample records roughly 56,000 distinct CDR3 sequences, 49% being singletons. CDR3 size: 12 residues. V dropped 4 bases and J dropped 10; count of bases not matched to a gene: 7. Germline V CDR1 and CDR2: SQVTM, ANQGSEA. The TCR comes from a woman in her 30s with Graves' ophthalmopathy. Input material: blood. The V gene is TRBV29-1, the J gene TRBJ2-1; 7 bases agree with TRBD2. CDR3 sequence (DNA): TGCAGCGTTGCTATGGGAGGGAACGAGCAGTTCTTC. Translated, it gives CSVAMGGNEQFF.